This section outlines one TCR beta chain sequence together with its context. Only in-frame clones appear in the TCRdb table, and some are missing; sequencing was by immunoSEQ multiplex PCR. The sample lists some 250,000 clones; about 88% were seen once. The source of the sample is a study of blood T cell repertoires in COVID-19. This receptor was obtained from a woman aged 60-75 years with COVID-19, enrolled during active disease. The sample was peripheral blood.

CDR3 DNA: TGTGCCGGGTCCAAGGACTCGAGCTCCTACGAGCAGTACTTC. It is translated as CAGSKDSSSYEQYF. The rearrangement links TRBV7-2 to TRBJ2-7, with D possibly matching TRBD2 (5 bases). V shed 11 bases and J shed 0 bases, with 17 bases lying between them. Germline V lookup: CDR1 SGHTA, CDR2 FQGNSA. This CDR3 is 14 amino acids long.